Listed here is a single T cell receptor beta chain. This specimen comes from a study of shared clonotypes between healthy human individuals. The study separated CD4+ cells into CD45RA+ naive and CD45RA-negative memory subsets. CDR1 is SGHNT and CDR2 is YYREEE in the germline V gene (reference sequence). V was clipped by 4 bases and J by 5 bases, with 13 bases between them. This CDR3 comprises 14 residues. Several immunoSEQ 96-well plates shared each subset's DNA, each plate a replicate. The table came from immunoSEQ multiplex PCR; TCRdb's copy has only in-frame clones and leaves some out. The table lists over a million clones, roughly 97% of them singletons.

What was sequenced was naive CD4+ T cells sorted from blood. Subset in this sample: CD45RA+ positively selected. The genes are TRBV5-4 and TRBJ1-3; weak D call: TRBD1 (5 bases). This receptor was obtained from a man in his thirties or forties in good health. CDR3 nucleotides: TGTGCCAGCAGCACCGGGACGGAACGAAACACCATATATTTT. It translates to CASSTGTERNTIYF.